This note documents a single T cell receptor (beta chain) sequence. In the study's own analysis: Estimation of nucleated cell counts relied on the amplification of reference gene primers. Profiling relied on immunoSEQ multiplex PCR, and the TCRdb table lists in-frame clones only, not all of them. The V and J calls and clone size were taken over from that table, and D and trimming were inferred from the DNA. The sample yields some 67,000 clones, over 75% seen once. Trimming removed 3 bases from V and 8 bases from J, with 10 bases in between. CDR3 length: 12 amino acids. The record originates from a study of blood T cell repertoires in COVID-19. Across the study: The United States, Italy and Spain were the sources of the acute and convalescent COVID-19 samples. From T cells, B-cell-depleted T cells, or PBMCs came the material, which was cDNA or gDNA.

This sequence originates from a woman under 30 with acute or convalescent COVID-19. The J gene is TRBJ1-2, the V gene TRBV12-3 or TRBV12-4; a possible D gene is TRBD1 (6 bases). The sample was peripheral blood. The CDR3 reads CASSLPGEGYTF. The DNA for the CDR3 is TGTGCCAGCAGTTTGCCAGGGGAGGGCTACACCTTC.